This TCR beta chain came from a study of blood T cell repertoires in COVID-19. Across the whole study: COVID-19 samples from acute and convalescent phases originated in the United States, Italy and Spain. Nucleic acid was either cDNA or gDNA, and it came from T cells, B-cell-depleted T cells, or PBMCs.

The Seattle site enrolled patients during active infection and followed them longitudinally. V lost 4 bases, J lost 7 bases, and 5 bases stayed unmatched. This CDR3 contains 14 residues. Germline-derived CDR1 and CDR2 are SNHLY and FYNNEI. As processed by the authors: The authors estimated nucleated cell counts from reference gene primer amplification. TCRdb's copy holds only in-frame clones and misses some; the assay was immunoSEQ multiplex PCR. V, J and clone size are taken as reported in that table, and D and trimming were inferred from the DNA itself. This sample has some 200,000 clones; roughly 85% occur once, and the top ten carry roughly 2.2%. This clone was observed at least ten times.

The rearrangement uses TRBV2 and TRBJ2-5, with TRBD2 identical over 11 bases. This clonotype was sampled from a woman aged 70-85 years with COVID-19, enrolled during active disease. The source material was peripheral blood. In DNA, the CDR3 is TGTGCCAGCAGTGGGGGACTAGCGGACGGGACCCAGTACTTC. This gives the protein CASSGGLADGTQYF.